The clone carrying this T cell receptor (beta chain) was counted between two and nine times. Its antigen remains unknown. One end of the junction fails to match germline, which may point to a read error. This sample was taken from a study of beta chain features in type 1 diabetes. Looked up from germline, CDR1 is LGHNA and CDR2 is YSLEER. This CDR3 spans 10 amino acids. The whole isolated RNA underwent reverse transcription, so sequencing captured expressed TCRB transcripts. The data were produced by immunoSEQ multiplex PCR, yet TCRdb's version contains in-frame clones alone and is incomplete. The profile shows roughly 260,000 clones, just over 20% of them singletons. Whole-study findings and limits: There was no resolution here of whether HLA type influences TCRB rearrangement. In every one of the four CD4+ subsets, TCRB CDR3s were moderately but significantly shorter in Type 1 diabetes patients.

The sequencing input was naive CD4+ T cells from blood. The chain joins TRBV4-3 to TRBJ1-4; D is ambiguous. The receptor was isolated from a woman between 40 and 55 years old with type 1 diabetes. For the CDR3, the DNA is TGCGCCAGCAGCCAATTCCACGGGGAGTTT. Translated: CASSQFHGEF.